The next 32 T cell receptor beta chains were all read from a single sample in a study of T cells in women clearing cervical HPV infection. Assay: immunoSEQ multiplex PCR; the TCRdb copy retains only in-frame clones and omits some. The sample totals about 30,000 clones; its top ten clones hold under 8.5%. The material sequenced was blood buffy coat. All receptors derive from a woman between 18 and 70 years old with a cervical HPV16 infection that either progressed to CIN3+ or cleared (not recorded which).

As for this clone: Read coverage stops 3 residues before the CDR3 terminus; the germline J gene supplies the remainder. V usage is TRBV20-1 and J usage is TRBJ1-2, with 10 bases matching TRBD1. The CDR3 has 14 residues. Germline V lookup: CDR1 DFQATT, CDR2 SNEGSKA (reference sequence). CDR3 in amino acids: CSADDRGRIVGYTF. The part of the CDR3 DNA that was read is TGCAGTGCAGATGACAGGGGGCGGATAGTAGGC.

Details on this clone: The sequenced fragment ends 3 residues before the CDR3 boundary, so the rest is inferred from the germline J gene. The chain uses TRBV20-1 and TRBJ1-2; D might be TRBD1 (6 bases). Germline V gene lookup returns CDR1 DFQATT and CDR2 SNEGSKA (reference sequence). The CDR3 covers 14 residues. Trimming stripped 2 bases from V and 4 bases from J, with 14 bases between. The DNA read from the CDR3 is TGCAGTGCTAGAACGGCAGGGACAACCTATGGC. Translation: CSARTAGTTYG. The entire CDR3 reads CSARTAGTTYGYTF.

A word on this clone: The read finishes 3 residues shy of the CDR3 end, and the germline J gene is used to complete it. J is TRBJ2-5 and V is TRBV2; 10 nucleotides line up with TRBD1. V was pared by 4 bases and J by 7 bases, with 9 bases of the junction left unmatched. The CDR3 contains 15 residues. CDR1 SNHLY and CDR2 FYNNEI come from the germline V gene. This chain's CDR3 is CASSVSGTGDGTQYF. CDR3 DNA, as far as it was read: TGTGCCAGCAGTGTGTCCGGGACAGGGGACGGGACC.

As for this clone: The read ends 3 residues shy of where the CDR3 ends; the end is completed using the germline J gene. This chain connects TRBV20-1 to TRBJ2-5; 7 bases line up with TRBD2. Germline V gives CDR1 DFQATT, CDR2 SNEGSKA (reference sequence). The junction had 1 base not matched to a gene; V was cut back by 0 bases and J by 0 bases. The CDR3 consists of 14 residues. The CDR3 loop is CSARDGGDQETQYF. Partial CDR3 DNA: TGCAGTGCTAGAGATGGGGGGGACCAAGAGACC.

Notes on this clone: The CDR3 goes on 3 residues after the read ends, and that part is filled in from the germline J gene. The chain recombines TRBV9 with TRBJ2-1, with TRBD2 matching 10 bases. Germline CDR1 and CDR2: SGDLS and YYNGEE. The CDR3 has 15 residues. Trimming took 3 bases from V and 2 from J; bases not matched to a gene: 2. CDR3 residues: CASSASGGAYNEQFF. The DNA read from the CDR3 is TGTGCCAGCAGCGCAAGCGGGGGGGCCTACAATGAG.

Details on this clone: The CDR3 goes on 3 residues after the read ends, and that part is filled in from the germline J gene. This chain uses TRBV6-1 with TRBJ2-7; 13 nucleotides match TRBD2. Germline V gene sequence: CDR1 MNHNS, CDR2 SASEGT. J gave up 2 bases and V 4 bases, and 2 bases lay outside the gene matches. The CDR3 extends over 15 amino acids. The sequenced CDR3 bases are TGTGCCAGCAGTGGGACTAGCGGGGGAACCTACGAG. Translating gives CASSGTSGGTYE. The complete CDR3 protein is CASSGTSGGTYEQYF.

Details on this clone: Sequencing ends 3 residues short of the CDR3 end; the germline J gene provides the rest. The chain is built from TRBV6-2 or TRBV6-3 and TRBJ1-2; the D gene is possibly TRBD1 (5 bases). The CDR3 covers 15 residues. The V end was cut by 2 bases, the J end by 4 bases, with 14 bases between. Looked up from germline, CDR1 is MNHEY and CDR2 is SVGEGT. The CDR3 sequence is CASSYPFGTRYGYTF. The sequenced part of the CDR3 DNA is TGTGCCAGCAGTTACCCCTTCGGGACTCGCTATGGC.

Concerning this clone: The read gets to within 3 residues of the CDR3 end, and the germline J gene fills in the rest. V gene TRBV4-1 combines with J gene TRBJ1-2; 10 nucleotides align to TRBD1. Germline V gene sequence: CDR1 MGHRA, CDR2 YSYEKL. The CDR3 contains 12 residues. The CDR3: CASGQGVRGYTF. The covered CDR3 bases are TGCGCCAGCGGACAGGGGGTTCGGGGC.

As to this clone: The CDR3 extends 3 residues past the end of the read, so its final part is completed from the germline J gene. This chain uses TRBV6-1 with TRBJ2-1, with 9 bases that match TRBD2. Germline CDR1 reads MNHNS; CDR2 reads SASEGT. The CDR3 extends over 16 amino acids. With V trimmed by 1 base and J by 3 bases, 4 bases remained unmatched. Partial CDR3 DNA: TGTGCCAGCAGTGAAGAGGCGGGGGGGATCTACAATGAG. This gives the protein CASSEEAGGIYNE. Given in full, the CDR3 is CASSEEAGGIYNEQFF.

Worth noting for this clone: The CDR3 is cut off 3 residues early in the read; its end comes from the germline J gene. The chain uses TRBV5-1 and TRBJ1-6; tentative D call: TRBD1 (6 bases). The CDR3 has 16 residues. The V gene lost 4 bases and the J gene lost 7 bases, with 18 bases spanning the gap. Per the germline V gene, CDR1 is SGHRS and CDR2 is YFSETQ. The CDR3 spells CASSPLRSRGNSPLHF. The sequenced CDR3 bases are TGCGCCAGCAGCCCCCTTCGTAGCAGGGGAAATTCACCC.

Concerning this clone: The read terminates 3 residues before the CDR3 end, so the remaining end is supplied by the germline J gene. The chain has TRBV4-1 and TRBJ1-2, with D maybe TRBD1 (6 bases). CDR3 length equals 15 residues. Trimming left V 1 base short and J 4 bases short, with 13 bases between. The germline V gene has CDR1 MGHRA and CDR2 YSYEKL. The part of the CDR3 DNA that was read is TGCGCCAGCAGCCAAGCCGGGGGGCCTGGCTATGGC. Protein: CASSQAGGPGYG. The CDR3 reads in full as CASSQAGGPGYGYTF.

CDR3 DNA (partial): TGTGCCAGCAGCCAAGAAGGTCCAGGGAACACCGGGGAG. This encodes CASSQEGPGNTGE. The full CDR3 reads CASSQEGPGNTGELFF. The chain employs TRBV4-2 and TRBJ2-2; D not certain. The missing CDR3 end, 3 residues past where the read stops, is filled in from the germline J gene. This CDR3 has 16 residues. From germline, CDR1 is LGHNA and CDR2 YNFKEQ. V was cut by 0 bases and J by 1 base, with 9 bases left in between.

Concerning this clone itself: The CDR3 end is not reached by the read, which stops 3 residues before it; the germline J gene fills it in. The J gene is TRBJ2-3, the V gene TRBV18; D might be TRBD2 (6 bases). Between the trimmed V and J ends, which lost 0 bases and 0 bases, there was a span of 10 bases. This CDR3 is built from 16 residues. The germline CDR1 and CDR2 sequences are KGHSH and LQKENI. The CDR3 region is CASSPPDGLSTDTQYF. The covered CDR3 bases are TGTGCCAGCTCACCACCGGACGGACTAAGCACAGATACG.

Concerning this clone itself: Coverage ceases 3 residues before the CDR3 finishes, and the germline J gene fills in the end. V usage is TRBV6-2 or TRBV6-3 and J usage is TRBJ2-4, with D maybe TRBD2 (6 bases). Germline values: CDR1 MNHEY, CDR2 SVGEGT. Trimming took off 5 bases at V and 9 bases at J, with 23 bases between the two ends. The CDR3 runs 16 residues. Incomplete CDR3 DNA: TGTGCCAGCAGTCCTGTTCAAGGGACTGGCCCTGCCATT. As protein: CASSPVQGTGPAI. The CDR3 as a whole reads CASSPVQGTGPAIQYF.

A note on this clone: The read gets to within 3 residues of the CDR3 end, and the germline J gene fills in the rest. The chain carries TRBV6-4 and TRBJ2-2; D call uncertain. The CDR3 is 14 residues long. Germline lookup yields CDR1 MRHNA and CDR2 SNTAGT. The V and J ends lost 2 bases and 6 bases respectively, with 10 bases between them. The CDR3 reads CASSDTSAPGELFF. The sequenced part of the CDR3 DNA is TGTGCCAGCAGTGACACGAGTGCGCCCGGGGAG.

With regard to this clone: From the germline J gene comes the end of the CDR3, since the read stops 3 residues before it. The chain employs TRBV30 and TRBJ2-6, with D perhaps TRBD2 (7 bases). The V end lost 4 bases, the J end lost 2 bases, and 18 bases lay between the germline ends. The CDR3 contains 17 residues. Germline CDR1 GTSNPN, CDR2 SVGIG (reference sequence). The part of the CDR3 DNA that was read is TGTGCCTGGACCGGGGGGACACGGGGGGCTGGGGCCAACGTC. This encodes CAWTGGTRGAGANV. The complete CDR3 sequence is CAWTGGTRGAGANVLTF.

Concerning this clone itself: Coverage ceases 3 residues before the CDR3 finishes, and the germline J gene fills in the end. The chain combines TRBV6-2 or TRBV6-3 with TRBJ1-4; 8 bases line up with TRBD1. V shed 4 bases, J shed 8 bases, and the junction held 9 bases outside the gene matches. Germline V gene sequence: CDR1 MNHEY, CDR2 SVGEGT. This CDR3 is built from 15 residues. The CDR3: CASSSSRGRREKLFF. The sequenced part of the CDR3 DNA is TGTGCCAGCAGTTCCTCCAGGGGGCGCCGAGAAAAA.

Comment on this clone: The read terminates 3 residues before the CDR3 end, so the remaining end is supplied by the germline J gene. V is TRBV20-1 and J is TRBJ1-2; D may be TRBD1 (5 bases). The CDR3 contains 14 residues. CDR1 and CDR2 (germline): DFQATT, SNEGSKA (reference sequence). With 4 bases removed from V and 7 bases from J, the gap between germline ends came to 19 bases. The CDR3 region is CSATPPQGASGYTF. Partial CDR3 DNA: TGCAGTGCTACACCCCCCCAGGGAGCATCTGGC.

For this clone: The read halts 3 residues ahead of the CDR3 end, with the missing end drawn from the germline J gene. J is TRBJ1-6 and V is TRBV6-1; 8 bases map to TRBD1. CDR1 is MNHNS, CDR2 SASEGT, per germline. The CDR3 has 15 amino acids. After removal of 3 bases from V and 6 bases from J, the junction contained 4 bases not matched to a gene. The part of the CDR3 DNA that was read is TGTGCCAGCAGTGACGGGACAGGTGGTAATTCACCC. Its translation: CASSDGTGGNSP. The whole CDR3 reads CASSDGTGGNSPLHF.

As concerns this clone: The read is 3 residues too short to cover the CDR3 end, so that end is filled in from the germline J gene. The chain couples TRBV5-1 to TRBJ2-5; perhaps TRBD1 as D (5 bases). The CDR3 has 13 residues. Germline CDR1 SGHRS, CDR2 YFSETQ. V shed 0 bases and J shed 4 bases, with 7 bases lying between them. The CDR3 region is CASSLGTLETQYF. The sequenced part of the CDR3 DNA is TGCGCCAGCAGCTTGGGGACACTAGAGACC.

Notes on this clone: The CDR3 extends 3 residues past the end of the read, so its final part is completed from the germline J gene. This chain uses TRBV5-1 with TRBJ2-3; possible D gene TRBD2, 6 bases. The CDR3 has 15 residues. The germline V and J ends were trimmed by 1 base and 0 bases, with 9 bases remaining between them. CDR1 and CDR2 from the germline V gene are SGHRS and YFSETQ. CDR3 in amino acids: CASSLFGGSTDTQYF. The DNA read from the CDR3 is TGCGCCAGCAGCTTGTTTGGGGGGAGCACAGATACG.

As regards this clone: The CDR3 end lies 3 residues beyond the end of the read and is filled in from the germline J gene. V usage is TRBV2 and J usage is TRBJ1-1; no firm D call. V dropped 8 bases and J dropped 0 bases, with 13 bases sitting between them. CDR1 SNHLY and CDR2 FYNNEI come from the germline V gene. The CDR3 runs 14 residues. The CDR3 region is CASELGGLNTEAFF. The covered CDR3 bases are TGTGCCAGCGAATTAGGCGGCCTGAACACTGAA.

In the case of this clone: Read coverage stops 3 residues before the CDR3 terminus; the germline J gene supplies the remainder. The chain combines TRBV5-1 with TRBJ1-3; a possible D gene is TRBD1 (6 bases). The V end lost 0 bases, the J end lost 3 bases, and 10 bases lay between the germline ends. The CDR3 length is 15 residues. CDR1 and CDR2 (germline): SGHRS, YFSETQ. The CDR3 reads CASSLEGDIGNTIYF. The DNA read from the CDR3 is TGCGCCAGCAGCTTGGAAGGGGACATTGGAAACACC. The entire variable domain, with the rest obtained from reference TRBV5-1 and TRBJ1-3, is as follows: KAGVTQTPRYLIKTRGQQVTLSCSPISGHRSVSWYQQTPGQGLQFLFEYFSETQRNKGNFPGRFSGRQFSNSRSEMNVSTLELGDSALYLCASSLEGDIGNTIYFGEGSWLTVV.

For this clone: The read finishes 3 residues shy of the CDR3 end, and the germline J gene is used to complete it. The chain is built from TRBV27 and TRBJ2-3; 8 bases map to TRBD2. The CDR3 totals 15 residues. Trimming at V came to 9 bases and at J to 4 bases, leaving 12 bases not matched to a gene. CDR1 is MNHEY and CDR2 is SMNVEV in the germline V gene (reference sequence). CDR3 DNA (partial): TGTGCCAGTATAAGTCGGGGGGGCCGGGCAGATACG. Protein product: CASISRGGRADT. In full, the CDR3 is CASISRGGRADTQYF.

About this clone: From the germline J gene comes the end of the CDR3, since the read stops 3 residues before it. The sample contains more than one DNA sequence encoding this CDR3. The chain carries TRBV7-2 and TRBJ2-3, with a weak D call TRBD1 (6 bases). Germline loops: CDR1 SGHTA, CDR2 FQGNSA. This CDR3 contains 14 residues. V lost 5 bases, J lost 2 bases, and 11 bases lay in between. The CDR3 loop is CASSKGQYTDTQYF. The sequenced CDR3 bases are TGTGCCAGCAGCAAGGGACAATACACAGATACG.

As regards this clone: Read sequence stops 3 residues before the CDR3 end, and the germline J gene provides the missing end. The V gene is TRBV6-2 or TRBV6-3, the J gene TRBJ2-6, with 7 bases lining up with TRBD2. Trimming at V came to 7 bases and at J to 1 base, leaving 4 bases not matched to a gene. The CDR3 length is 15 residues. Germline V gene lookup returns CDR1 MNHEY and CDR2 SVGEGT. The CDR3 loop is CASNRGGSGANVLTF. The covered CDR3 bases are TGTGCCAGCAATCGCGGGGGATCTGGGGCCAACGTC.

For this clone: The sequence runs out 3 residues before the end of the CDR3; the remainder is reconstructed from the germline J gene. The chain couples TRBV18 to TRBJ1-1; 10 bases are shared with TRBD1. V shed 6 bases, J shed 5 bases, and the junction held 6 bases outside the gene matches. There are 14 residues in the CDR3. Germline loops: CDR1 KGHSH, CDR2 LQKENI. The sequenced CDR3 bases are TGTGCCAGCTCGCCTGACAGGGGGCAAACTGAA. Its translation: CASSPDRGQTE. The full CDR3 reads CASSPDRGQTEAFF.

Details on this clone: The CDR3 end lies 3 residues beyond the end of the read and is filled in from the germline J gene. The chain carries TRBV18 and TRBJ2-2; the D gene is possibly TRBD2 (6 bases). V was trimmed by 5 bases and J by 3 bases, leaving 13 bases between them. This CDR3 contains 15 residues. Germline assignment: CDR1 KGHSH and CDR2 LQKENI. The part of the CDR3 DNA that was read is TGTGCCAGCTCAGCGATCAGGGAGGACACCGGGGAG. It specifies CASSAIREDTGE. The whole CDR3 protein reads CASSAIREDTGELFF.

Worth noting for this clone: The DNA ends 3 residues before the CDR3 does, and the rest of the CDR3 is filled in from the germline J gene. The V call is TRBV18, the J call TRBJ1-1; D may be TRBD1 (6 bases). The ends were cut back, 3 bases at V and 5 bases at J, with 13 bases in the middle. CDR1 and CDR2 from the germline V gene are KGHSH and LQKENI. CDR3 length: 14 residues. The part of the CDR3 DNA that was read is TGTGCCAGCTCACCTCGGGGGGGGCGGACTGAA. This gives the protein CASSPRGGRTE. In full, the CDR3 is CASSPRGGRTEAFF.

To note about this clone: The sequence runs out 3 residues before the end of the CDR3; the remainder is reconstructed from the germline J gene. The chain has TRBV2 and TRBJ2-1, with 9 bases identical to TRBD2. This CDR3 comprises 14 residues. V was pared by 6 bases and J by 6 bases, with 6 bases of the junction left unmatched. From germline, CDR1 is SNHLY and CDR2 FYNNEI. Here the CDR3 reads CASRRGGGSNEQFF. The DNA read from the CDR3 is TGTGCCAGCAGGCGGGGGGGCGGTAGCAATGAG.

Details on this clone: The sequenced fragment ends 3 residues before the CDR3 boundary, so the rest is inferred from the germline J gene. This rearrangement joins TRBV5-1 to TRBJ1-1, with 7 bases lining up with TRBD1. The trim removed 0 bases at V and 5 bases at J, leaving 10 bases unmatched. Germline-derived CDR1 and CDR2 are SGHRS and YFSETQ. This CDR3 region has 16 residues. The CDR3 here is CASSLDPAGGVTEAFF. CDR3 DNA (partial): TGCGCCAGCAGCTTGGATCCGGCAGGGGGAGTTACTGAA.

The covered CDR3 bases are TGCAGTGCTAGAGATTGGAGGGGTGGAACTGAA. The encoded protein is CSARDWRGGTE. The CDR3 in its entirety is CSARDWRGGTEAFF. This chain joins TRBV20-1 and TRBJ1-1, with D tentatively TRBD1 (5 bases). The sequence runs out 3 residues before the end of the CDR3; the remainder is reconstructed from the germline J gene. CDR1 and CDR2 from the germline V gene are DFQATT and SNEGSKA (reference sequence). The V end lost 0 bases, the J end lost 5 bases, and 13 bases lay between the germline ends. CDR3 size: 14 residues.